This record covers a single T cell receptor (beta chain). The sequenced template was cDNA made from the entire isolated RNA. TCRdb's copy holds only in-frame clones and misses some; the assay was immunoSEQ multiplex PCR. This table has 970,000 or so clones, roughly 15% appearing once. The record originates from a study of beta chain features in type 1 diabetes. Whole-study context: Examined across all samples were around 110 million sorted cells.

The CDR3 loop spans 15 amino acids. Germline CDR1 is SGDLS and CDR2 is YYNGEE. V was pared by 1 base and J by 1 base, with 11 bases between. This receptor was taken from a woman between 18 and 30 years old in good health. Sequenced: naive CD4+ T cells from blood. The V call is TRBV9, the J call TRBJ1-1; weak D call: TRBD1 (5 bases). The DNA for the CDR3 is TGTGCCAGCAGCGTACTTGGGGGGTGGAACACTGAAGCTTTCTTT. The encoded protein is CASSVLGGWNTEAFF.